The next 9 T cell receptor beta chains were all read from a single sample in a study of radiotherapy plus CTLA-4 blockade in lung cancer. The protocol was immunoSEQ multiplex PCR, while the TCRdb copy is restricted to in-frame clones and leaves out a portion. The sample contains 60,000 to 70,000 clones, roughly 78% of which appear only once. Here the sequenced sample was peripheral blood, taken from a patient treated with radiotherapy plus ipilimumab. These receptors were obtained from a human donor with non-small cell lung cancer who had a complete response to radiotherapy plus ipilimumab.

J is TRBJ2-4 and V is TRBV19, with D tentatively TRBD2 (5 bases). V was cut by 4 bases and J by 4 bases, with 11 bases left in between. This CDR3 has 14 residues. Germline V CDR1 and CDR2: LNHDA, SQIVND (reference sequence). The CDR3 DNA follows: TGTGCCAGTAGTAGGGGTAGAGGGAAAAACATTCAGTACTTC. The encoded protein is CASSRGRGKNIQYF.

This clone was recorded only once. The chain links TRBV11-2 to TRBJ1-4, with D possibly being TRBD1 (6 bases). Trimming cost V 4 bases and J 8 bases, with 14 bases left between them. Looked up from germline, CDR1 is SGHAT and CDR2 is FQNNGV. The CDR3 totals 14 residues. CDR3 in amino acids: CASSSPRGREKLFF. The CDR3, as DNA: TGTGCCAGCAGCTCCCCCCGGGGGCGGGAAAAACTGTTTTTT.

This chain joins TRBV7-9 and TRBJ1-2, with a tentative D call TRBD1 (5 bases). This CDR3 comprises 16 residues. Deletions cut 2 bases from V and 4 bases from J, with 17 bases between. Germline V gene data show CDR1 as SEHNR and CDR2 as FQNEAQ (reference sequence). CDR3 protein: CASSLWGSPGLYGYTF. In DNA form, the CDR3 reads TGTGCCAGCAGCTTATGGGGCAGCCCGGGCCTCTATGGCTACACCTTC.

This chain joins TRBV7-6 and TRBJ2-2; TRBD2 aligns across 8 bases. V lost 4 bases, J lost 7 bases, and 11 bases stayed unmatched. Per germline, CDR1 SGHVS and CDR2 FNYEAQ. This CDR3 contains 16 residues. The CDR3 DNA sequence: TGTGCCAGCAGCTGGGAAAGCGGGAGTCGGAGCGGGGAGCTGTTTTTT. Translation gives CASSWESGSRSGELFF.

The V and J genes are TRBV29-1 and TRBJ1-2, with D unclear. Trimming left V 2 bases short and J 4 bases short, with 14 bases between. This CDR3 is 14 amino acids long. Germline V lookup: CDR1 SQVTM, CDR2 ANQGSEA. CDR3 coding DNA: TGCAGCGTTGAACGTCCGGGTCAGCTCTATGGCTACACCTTC. Translated: CSVERPGQLYGYTF.

The chain recombines TRBV7-8 with TRBJ1-3; TRBD1 agrees at 7 bases. CDR1 is SGHVS, CDR2 FQNEAQ, per germline. V was pared by 5 bases and J by 1 base, with 5 bases of the junction left unmatched. CDR3 length equals 15 residues. CDR3 sequence reads: CASSDSGGSGNTIYF. The CDR3 DNA sequence: TGTGCCAGCAGCGATTCAGGGGGGTCTGGAAACACCATATATTTT.

This chain uses TRBV25-1 with TRBJ1-5, with a weak D call TRBD1 (5 bases). V dropped 4 bases and J dropped 0 bases, with 7 bases sitting between them. CDR1 is MGHDK, CDR2 SYGVNS, per germline. This CDR3 is 14 amino acids long. The CDR3 bases are TGTGCCAGCAGTGGCAGGGCTAGCAATCAGCCCCAGCATTTT. This codes for CASSGRASNQPQHF. The full variable domain, its missing parts supplied by reference TRBV25-1 and TRBJ1-5, is EADIYQTPRYLVIGTGKKITLECSQTMGHDKMYWYQQDPGMELHLIHYSYGVNSTEKGDLSSESTVSRIRTEHFPLTLESARPSHTSQYLCASSGRASNQPQHFGDGTRLSIL.

Notes on this clone: The junction departs from the called germline gene at one end, perhaps through a read error. The rearrangement uses TRBV7-7 and TRBJ2-2; either TRBD1 or TRBD2 may supply D (5 bases each). The CDR3 is 15 amino acids. Germline assignment: CDR1 SSHAT and CDR2 FNYEAQ (reference sequence). Written as DNA, the CDR3 is TGTGCTAGCAGCCCCGGGGCCCAGAACACCGGGGAGCTGTTTTTT. This sequence encodes CASSPGAQNTGELFF.

This chain joins TRBV15 and TRBJ2-7, with D perhaps being TRBD1 or TRBD2 (6 bases each). V dropped 1 base and J dropped 6 bases, with 13 bases sitting between them. Germline V gene sequence: CDR1 LNHNV, CDR2 YYDKDF (reference sequence). This CDR3 is built from 14 residues. The CDR3 is CATSRGWGAAEQYV. CDR3 nucleotides: TGTGCCACCAGCAGAGGTTGGGGGGCAGCCGAGCAGTACGTC.